The T cell receptor (beta chain) under discussion was sequenced for a study of CD8 T cells in ankylosing spondylitis. Study-wide findings and caveats: Disease-linked clones bore a CD8+ phenotype, appearing relatively rarely in peripheral blood. A TCR beta motif made of several highly homologous variants seemed typical of ankylosing spondylitis blood. The clones that were linked to disease were reported to be significantly enriched in matched synovial fluid samples from ankylosing spondylitis patients.

This clonotype was observed a few times. Its antigen is undetermined. TCRdb independently ran MiXCR on the 5' RACE reads; one entry per CDR3 protein. The table lists around 540,000 distinct CDR3 sequences, 12% of them singletons, with approximately 6.2% in the top ten. Sequencing was carried out using blood, either unsorted or a sorted T cell fraction (not recorded which). The receptor was isolated from a male donor with ankylosing spondylitis.

The CDR3 region is CASSLTGSGGGYTF. CDR3 DNA: TGTGCCAGCAGTTTAACAGGTTCAGGTGGGGGCTACACCTTC. The chain employs TRBV12-3 or TRBV12-4 and TRBJ1-2, with D maybe TRBD1 (5 bases). Deletions cut 2 bases from V and 8 bases from J, with 15 bases between. The CDR3 spans 14 residues.